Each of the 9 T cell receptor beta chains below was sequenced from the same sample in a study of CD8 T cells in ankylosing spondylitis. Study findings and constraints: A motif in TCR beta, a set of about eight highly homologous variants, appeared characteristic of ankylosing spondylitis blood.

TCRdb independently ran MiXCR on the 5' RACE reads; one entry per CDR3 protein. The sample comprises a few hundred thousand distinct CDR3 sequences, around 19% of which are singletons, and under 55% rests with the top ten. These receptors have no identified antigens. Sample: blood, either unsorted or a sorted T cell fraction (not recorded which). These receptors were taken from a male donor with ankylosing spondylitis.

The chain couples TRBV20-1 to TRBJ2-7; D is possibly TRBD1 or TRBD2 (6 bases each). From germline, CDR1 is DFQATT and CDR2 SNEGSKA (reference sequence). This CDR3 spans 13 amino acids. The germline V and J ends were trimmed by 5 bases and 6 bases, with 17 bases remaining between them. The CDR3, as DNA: TGCAGTGCTCGGGCCCTCTCGGGGGCCGAGCAGTACTTC. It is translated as CSARALSGAEQYF.

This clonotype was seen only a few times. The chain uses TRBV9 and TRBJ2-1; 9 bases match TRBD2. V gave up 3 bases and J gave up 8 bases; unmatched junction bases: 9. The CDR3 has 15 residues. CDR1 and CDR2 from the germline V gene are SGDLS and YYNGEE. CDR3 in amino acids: CASSAQSGGIDEQFF. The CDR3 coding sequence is TGTGCCAGCAGCGCCCAAAGCGGGGGGATCGATGAGCAGTTCTTC.

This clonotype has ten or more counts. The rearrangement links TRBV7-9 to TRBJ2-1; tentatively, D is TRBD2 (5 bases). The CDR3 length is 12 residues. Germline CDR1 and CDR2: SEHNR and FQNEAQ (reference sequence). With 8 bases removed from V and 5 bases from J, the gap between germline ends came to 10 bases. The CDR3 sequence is CASRVGNNEQFF. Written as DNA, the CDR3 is TGTGCCAGCCGGGTCGGGAACAATGAGCAGTTCTTC.

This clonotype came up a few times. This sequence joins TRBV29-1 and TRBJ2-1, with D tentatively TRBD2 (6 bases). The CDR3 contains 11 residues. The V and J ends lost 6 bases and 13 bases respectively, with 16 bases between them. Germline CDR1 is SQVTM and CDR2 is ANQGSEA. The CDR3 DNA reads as TGCAGCGTCCTTACCATAGCGGAACAGTTCTTC. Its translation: CSVLTIAEQFF.

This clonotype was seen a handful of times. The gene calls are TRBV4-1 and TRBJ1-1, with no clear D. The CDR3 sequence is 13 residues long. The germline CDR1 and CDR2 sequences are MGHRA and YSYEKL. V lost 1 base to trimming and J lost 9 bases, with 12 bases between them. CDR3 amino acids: CASSQGQGSKAFF. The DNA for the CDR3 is TGCGCCAGCAGCCAAGGTCAAGGGAGTAAAGCTTTCTTT.

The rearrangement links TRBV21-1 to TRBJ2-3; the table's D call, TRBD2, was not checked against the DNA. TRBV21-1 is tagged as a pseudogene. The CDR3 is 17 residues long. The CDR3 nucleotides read TGTGCCAGCAGCCGCGACTTAGCGGGGACTAGCACAGATACGCAGTATTTT. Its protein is CASSRDLAGTSTDTQYF.

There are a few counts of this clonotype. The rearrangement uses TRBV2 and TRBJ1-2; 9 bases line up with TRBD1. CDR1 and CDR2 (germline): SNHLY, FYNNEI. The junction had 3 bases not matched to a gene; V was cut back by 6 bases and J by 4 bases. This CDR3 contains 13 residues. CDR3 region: CASRGQGLYGYTF. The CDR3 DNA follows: TGTGCCAGCAGGGGACAGGGTCTCTATGGCTACACCTTC.

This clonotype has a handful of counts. CDR3 protein: CASSHIGNEQFF. The CDR3 coding sequence is TGTGCCAGCAGCCATATTGGGAATGAGCAGTTCTTC. The rearrangement uses TRBV4-2 and TRBJ2-1; D remains ambiguous. Germline V CDR1 and CDR2: LGHNA, YNFKEQ. This CDR3 is built from 12 residues. The V end was cut by 3 bases, the J end by 7 bases, with 7 bases between.

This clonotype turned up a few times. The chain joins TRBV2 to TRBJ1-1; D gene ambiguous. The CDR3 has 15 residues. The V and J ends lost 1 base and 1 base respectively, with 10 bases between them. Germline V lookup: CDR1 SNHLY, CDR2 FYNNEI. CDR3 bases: TGTGCCAGCAGTGAAGTTGGGGTGGGGAACACTGAAGCTTTCTTT. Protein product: CASSEVGVGNTEAFF.